This T cell receptor (beta chain) was identified during a study of CD8+CD57+ T cells in acquired aplastic anemia. Findings and caveats of the study: The study found no significant CD8+ Simpson's diversity difference between patients and controls.

TCR beta VDJ combinations and CDR3 sequences were profiled from genomic DNA. TCRdb passed the reads through MiXCR, listing each CDR3 protein once. The data show around 230,000 distinct CDR3 sequences, 61% seen once. As concerns this clonotype: As yet, its antigen is unknown.

The CDR3 loop spans 17 amino acids. Germline-derived CDR1 and CDR2 are SGHVS and FQNEAQ. V lost 9 bases to trimming and J lost 2 bases, with 26 bases between them. This chain uses TRBV7-8 with TRBJ2-7; D might be TRBD2 (6 bases). Sequenced: sorted CD4+, CD8+, or CD8+CD57+ T cells (not recorded which) from PBMCs. The TCR comes from a human donor in good health. CDR3 DNA sequence: TGTGCCAGTAGTATAGCGGCGGGCGGAATGCAGCCCTACGAGCAGTACTTC. Protein: CASSIAAGGMQPYEQYF.